The 28 T cell receptor beta chains below all came from one sample that was sequenced in a study of OX40 agonist ivuxolimab in advanced cancers. Here immunoSEQ multiplex PCR was the method, and the copy in TCRdb shows in-frame clones only, minus some. The sample consists of about 58,000 clones, about 87% of them appearing once. Sample: CD4+ or CD8+ T cells sorted from blood, taken in a trial of the OX40 agonist ivuxolimab. Receptor source: an adult with an advanced solid tumor such as melanoma, head and neck, liver or kidney cancer.

V and J are TRBV6-6 and TRBJ1-2, with D perhaps matching TRBD1 (5 bases). CDR1 is MNHNY and CDR2 is SVGAGI in the germline V gene (reference sequence). The CDR3 extends over 15 amino acids. V was trimmed by 2 bases and J by 4 bases, leaving 14 bases between them. Here the CDR3 reads CASSYDSDSSYGYTF. Here the CDR3 DNA reads TGTGCCAGCAGTTACGACAGCGACAGCTCCTATGGCTACACCTTC.

This clone appeared a single time. V gene TRBV9 combines with J gene TRBJ2-7, with D unclear. Germline CDR1 and CDR2: SGDLS and YYNGEE. Trimming pared 3 bases from V and 0 bases from J, leaving 13 bases between. This CDR3 is 15 amino acids long. The DNA for the CDR3 is TGTGCCAGCAGCGGCGACATAGAGAACTCCTACGAGCAGTACTTC. Residues: CASSGDIENSYEQYF.

The chain joins TRBV27 to TRBJ2-7; 7 positions match TRBD1. The J segment lost 7 bases and the V segment lost 6 bases, leaving 12 bases of the junction unmatched. This CDR3 region has 14 residues. The germline gives CDR1 MNHEY, CDR2 SMNVEV (reference sequence). This CDR3 reads CASRPGTAPGEQYF. The CDR3 DNA sequence: TGTGCCAGCAGACCCGGGACAGCTCCGGGGGAGCAGTACTTC.

The chain links TRBV10-1 to TRBJ2-7; the match to TRBD2 covers 10 bases. Germline trimming cut 0 bases from V and 4 bases from J; bases unmatched to any gene: 3. The germline V gene encodes CDR1 WNHNN and CDR2 SYGVQD (reference sequence). This CDR3 is built from 15 residues. The CDR3 nucleotides read TGCGCCAGCAGTGAGTCGGCTAGCGGGAGATACGAGCAGTACTTC. Protein product: CASSESASGRYEQYF.

The chain carries TRBV7-9 and TRBJ2-5, with TRBD2 as a possible D gene (6 bases). CDR3 length equals 15 residues. With 0 bases removed from V and 4 bases from J, the gap between germline ends came to 12 bases. From germline, CDR1 is SEHNR and CDR2 FQNEAQ (reference sequence). The CDR3 DNA reads as TGTGCCAGCAGCTTAGCGTCCCAGGGAGGAGAGACCCAGTACTTC. It codes for CASSLASQGGETQYF. Filled out from reference TRBV7-9 and TRBJ2-5, the complete variable domain reads DTGVSQNPRHKITKRGQNVTFRCDPISEHNRLYWYRQTLGQGPEFLTYFQNEAQLEKSRLLSDRFSAERPKGSFSTLEIQRTEQGDSAMYLCASSLASQGGETQYFGPGTRLLVL.

V gene TRBV28 combines with J gene TRBJ2-5; the D gene is possibly TRBD2 (6 bases). Germline V CDR1 and CDR2: MDHEN, SYDVKM. This CDR3 comprises 14 residues. V lost 3 bases and J 4 bases, leaving 12 bases between the germline ends. CDR3 bases: TGTGCCAGCAGTTTCGGAGGGCTAATAGAGACCCAGTACTTC. Its protein is CASSFGGLIETQYF.

The chain employs TRBV9 and TRBJ1-2; 7 bases fit TRBD1. Germline CDR1 reads SGDLS; CDR2 reads YYNGEE. The CDR3 contains 14 residues. Trimming took 1 base from V and 2 from J; bases not matched to a gene: 2. The CDR3 region is CASSVQQGNYGYTF. The DNA of the CDR3 is TGTGCCAGCAGCGTACAACAGGGGAACTATGGCTACACCTTC.

The rearrangement uses TRBV5-1 and TRBJ2-7, with D perhaps being TRBD1 or TRBD2 (5 bases each). CDR3 size: 15 residues. CDR1 and CDR2 from the germline V gene are SGHRS and YFSETQ. V was trimmed by 0 bases and J by 2 bases, leaving 12 bases between them. CDR3 residues: CASSLAGTQTYEQYF. DNA for the CDR3: TGCGCCAGCAGCTTGGCAGGGACGCAGACCTACGAGCAGTACTTC.

CDR3 sequence reads: CASREQGQHSSYEQYF. The CDR3 DNA reads as TGTGCCAGTAGGGAACAGGGACAACATAGCTCCTACGAGCAGTACTTC. The rearrangement links TRBV19 to TRBJ2-7, with TRBD1 as a possible D gene (6 bases). The CDR3 runs to 16 residues. Germline V gene sequence: CDR1 LNHDA, CDR2 SQIVND (reference sequence). V was cut by 6 bases and J by 0 bases, with 18 bases left in between.

This chain joins TRBV6-5 and TRBJ2-2, with 10 bases identical to TRBD1. From germline, CDR1 is MNHEY and CDR2 SVGAGI. V lost 7 bases, J lost 7 bases, and 6 bases stayed unmatched. The length of the CDR3 is 14 residues. The DNA of the CDR3 is TGTGCCAGCAAAGGGGGACAGGGGTTCGGGGAGCTGTTTTTT. Encoded protein: CASKGGQGFGELFF.

Of note for this clone: At one of its ends the junction is not consistent with the germline gene, which may arise from a read error. The chain carries TRBV2 and TRBJ1-5; 7 nucleotides agree with TRBD1. The germline gives CDR1 SNHLY, CDR2 FYNNEI. The CDR3 totals 16 residues. The CDR3 here is CASSRTGTVSNQPRHF. The DNA of the CDR3 is TGTGCCAGCAGCCGGACCGGGACAGTAAGCAATCAGCCCCGGCATTTT.

The chain joins TRBV6-6 to TRBJ2-1, with D possibly being TRBD1 or TRBD2 (5 bases each). Deletions cut 2 bases from V and 6 bases from J, with 14 bases between. Germline CDR1 is MNHNY and CDR2 is SVGAGI (reference sequence). This CDR3 is 15 amino acids long. The CDR3 protein is CASSYGTGPFNEQFF. The CDR3 region has the DNA TGTGCCAGCAGTTACGGGACGGGGCCTTTCAATGAGCAGTTCTTC.

CDR3 in DNA: TGTGCCAGCTCACCTGGGACAGGGTGGGATGAGCAGTTCTTC. Its translation: CASSPGTGWDEQFF. This chain links TRBV18 with TRBJ2-1; 9 bases fit TRBD1. This CDR3 region has 14 residues. Trimming at V came to 3 bases and at J to 8 bases, leaving 5 bases not matched to a gene. CDR1 is KGHSH and CDR2 is LQKENI in the germline V gene.

V and J are TRBV6-5 and TRBJ2-7; tentatively, D is TRBD1 (5 bases). The CDR3 length is 15 residues. Germline CDR1 MNHEY, CDR2 SVGAGI. V shed 6 bases and J shed 3 bases, with 18 bases lying between them. The CDR3 bases are TGTGCCAGCAGCTCCGGGCCAGGGCTATACTACGAGCAGTACTTC. Its protein is CASSSGPGLYYEQYF.

This rearrangement joins TRBV18 to TRBJ1-1; D gene unclear. Germline values: CDR1 KGHSH, CDR2 LQKENI. V lost 4 bases and J lost 0, with 9 bases in between. The CDR3 is made up of 14 amino acids. CDR3 nucleotides: TGTGCCAGCTCACTCCAGGTCATGAACACTGAAGCTTTCTTT. Amino acid sequence: CASSLQVMNTEAFF.

The gene calls are TRBV5-1 and TRBJ1-2, with 7 bases that match TRBD1. V shed 2 bases and J 8 bases; nucleotides not matched to a gene: 6. CDR1 is SGHRS and CDR2 is YFSETQ in the germline V gene. The CDR3 sequence is 13 residues long. CDR3: CASSFEGGGGYTF. As DNA, the CDR3 is TGCGCCAGCAGCTTTGAGGGAGGGGGCGGCTACACCTTC.

The chain employs TRBV30 and TRBJ2-7; D possibly uses TRBD1 or TRBD2 (5 bases each). The V and J ends lost 2 bases and 6 bases respectively, with 11 bases between them. The length of the CDR3 is 12 residues. CDR1 and CDR2 (germline): GTSNPN, SVGIG (reference sequence). CDR3 sequence (DNA): TGTGCCTGGAGTCGGGACGGCCTCGAGCAGTACTTC. Its translation: CAWSRDGLEQYF. Based on the CDR3 plus reference TRBV30 and TRBJ2-7, the full variable domain is SQTIHQWPATLVQPVGSPLSLECTVEGTSNPNLYWYRQAAGRGLQLLFYSVGIGQISSEVPQNLSASRPQDRQFILSSKKLLLSDSGFYLCAWSRDGLEQYFGPGTRLTVT.

As concerns this clone: Compared with germline, one end of the junction differs, possibly owing to a read error. The gene calls are TRBV5-8 and TRBJ2-1; 7 bases match TRBD2. The V gene's germline CDR1 is SGHTS and CDR2 YDEGEE. The CDR3 has 11 amino acids. CDR3 coding DNA: TGTGCCAGCAGCTTGTTAGCGGGCCGTGTCTTC. Amino acid sequence: CASSLLAGRVF.

This clone appeared a single time. This rearrangement joins TRBV9 to TRBJ2-2; 8 nucleotides line up with TRBD1. V shed 3 bases, J shed 6 bases, and the junction held 10 bases outside the gene matches. CDR1 and CDR2 (germline): SGDLS, YYNGEE. CDR3 size: 16 residues. CDR3 DNA sequence: TGTGCCAGCAGCGCTCGACTGACAGGGGCCGCCGGGGAGCTGTTTTTT. Amino acids: CASSARLTGAAGELFF.

The CDR3: CASSLPGLATYEQYF. In DNA form, the CDR3 reads TGTGCCAGTAGTTTACCGGGACTAGCAACCTACGAGCAGTACTTC. This chain uses TRBV19 with TRBJ2-7; 9 bases match TRBD2. The CDR3 totals 15 residues. V was pared by 5 bases and J by 2 bases, with 7 bases of the junction left unmatched. CDR1 is LNHDA, CDR2 SQIVND, per germline (reference sequence). The entire variable domain, with the rest obtained from reference TRBV19 and TRBJ2-7, is as follows: DGGITQSPKYLFRKEGQNVTLSCEQNLNHDAMYWYRQDPGQGLRLIYYSQIVNDFQKGDIAEGYSVSREKKESFPLTVTSAQKNPTAFYLCASSLPGLATYEQYFGPGTRLTVT.

This clone was seen a single time. The CDR3 loop reads CASSVTRPEAFF. The CDR3 DNA follows: TGTGCCAGCAGTGTCACCCGGCCTGAAGCTTTCTTT. The V and J genes are TRBV6-1 and TRBJ1-1; no clear D gene. The CDR3 loop spans 12 amino acids. V shed 4 bases and J shed 6 bases, with 9 bases lying between them. The germline CDR1 and CDR2 sequences are MNHNS and SASEGT.

The rearrangement joins TRBV27 to TRBJ1-5; D call uncertain. The ends were cut back, 4 bases at V and 1 base at J, with 8 bases in the middle. This CDR3 has 14 residues. In germline, CDR1 is MNHEY, CDR2 SMNVEV (reference sequence). CDR3 DNA: TGTGCCAGCAGTTCCCCGGACAGCAATCAGCCCCAGCATTTT. This translates into CASSSPDSNQPQHF.

The chain employs TRBV2 and TRBJ1-1; tentatively, D is TRBD1 (5 bases). In germline, CDR1 is SNHLY, CDR2 FYNNEI. The CDR3 consists of 12 residues. Trimming pared 8 bases from V and 5 bases from J, leaving 12 bases between. CDR3 region: CASSYGGTEAFF. The CDR3 bases are TGTGCCAGCTCTTACGGGGGGACTGAAGCTTTCTTT.

This chain connects TRBV5-1 to TRBJ2-2; D might be TRBD1 (6 bases). V gave up 4 bases and J gave up 2 bases, with 12 bases separating them. From germline, CDR1 is SGHRS and CDR2 YFSETQ. The CDR3 has 15 amino acids. The CDR3 DNA sequence: TGCGCCAGCAGCCCAGGGGCGGGCAACACCGGGGAGCTGTTTTTT. Translation: CASSPGAGNTGELFF.

The J gene is TRBJ1-4, the V gene TRBV28, with 7 positions matching TRBD1. Germline assignment: CDR1 MDHEN and CDR2 SYDVKM. The CDR3 covers 13 residues. Trimming cost V 6 bases and J 8 bases; bases outside gene matches: 6. CDR3 sequence (DNA): TGTGCCAGCAGGCAGGGGGGGGGCGAAAAACTGTTTTTT. Its protein product is CASRQGGGEKLFF.

The V and J genes are TRBV18 and TRBJ1-1; D remains ambiguous. V lost 3 bases, J lost 0 bases, and 8 bases lay in between. Germline V lookup: CDR1 KGHSH, CDR2 LQKENI. This CDR3 contains 14 residues. CDR3 in amino acids: CASSPLQMNTEAFF. In nucleotides, the CDR3 is TGTGCCAGCTCACCTCTTCAGATGAACACTGAAGCTTTCTTT.

The V call is TRBV19, the J call TRBJ2-1; 10 positions match TRBD2. The V gene end was trimmed by 9 bases and the J gene end by 9 bases; junction bases not matched to a gene: 8. This CDR3 has 13 amino acids. The germline CDR1 and CDR2 sequences are LNHDA and SQIVND (reference sequence). The CDR3 is CASALAGVGEQFF. The DNA of the CDR3 is TGTGCCAGCGCCCTAGCGGGAGTGGGTGAGCAGTTCTTC.

Of note for this clone: The junction departs from the called germline gene at one end, perhaps through a read error. DNA for the CDR3: TGTGCCAGCAGCTACGCCCGGACAGCTTCCTTC. Its translation is CASSYARTASF. This chain connects TRBV28 to TRBJ1-2; possibly TRBD1 for D (6 bases). This CDR3 contains 11 residues. Germline V gives CDR1 MDHEN, CDR2 SYDVKM.